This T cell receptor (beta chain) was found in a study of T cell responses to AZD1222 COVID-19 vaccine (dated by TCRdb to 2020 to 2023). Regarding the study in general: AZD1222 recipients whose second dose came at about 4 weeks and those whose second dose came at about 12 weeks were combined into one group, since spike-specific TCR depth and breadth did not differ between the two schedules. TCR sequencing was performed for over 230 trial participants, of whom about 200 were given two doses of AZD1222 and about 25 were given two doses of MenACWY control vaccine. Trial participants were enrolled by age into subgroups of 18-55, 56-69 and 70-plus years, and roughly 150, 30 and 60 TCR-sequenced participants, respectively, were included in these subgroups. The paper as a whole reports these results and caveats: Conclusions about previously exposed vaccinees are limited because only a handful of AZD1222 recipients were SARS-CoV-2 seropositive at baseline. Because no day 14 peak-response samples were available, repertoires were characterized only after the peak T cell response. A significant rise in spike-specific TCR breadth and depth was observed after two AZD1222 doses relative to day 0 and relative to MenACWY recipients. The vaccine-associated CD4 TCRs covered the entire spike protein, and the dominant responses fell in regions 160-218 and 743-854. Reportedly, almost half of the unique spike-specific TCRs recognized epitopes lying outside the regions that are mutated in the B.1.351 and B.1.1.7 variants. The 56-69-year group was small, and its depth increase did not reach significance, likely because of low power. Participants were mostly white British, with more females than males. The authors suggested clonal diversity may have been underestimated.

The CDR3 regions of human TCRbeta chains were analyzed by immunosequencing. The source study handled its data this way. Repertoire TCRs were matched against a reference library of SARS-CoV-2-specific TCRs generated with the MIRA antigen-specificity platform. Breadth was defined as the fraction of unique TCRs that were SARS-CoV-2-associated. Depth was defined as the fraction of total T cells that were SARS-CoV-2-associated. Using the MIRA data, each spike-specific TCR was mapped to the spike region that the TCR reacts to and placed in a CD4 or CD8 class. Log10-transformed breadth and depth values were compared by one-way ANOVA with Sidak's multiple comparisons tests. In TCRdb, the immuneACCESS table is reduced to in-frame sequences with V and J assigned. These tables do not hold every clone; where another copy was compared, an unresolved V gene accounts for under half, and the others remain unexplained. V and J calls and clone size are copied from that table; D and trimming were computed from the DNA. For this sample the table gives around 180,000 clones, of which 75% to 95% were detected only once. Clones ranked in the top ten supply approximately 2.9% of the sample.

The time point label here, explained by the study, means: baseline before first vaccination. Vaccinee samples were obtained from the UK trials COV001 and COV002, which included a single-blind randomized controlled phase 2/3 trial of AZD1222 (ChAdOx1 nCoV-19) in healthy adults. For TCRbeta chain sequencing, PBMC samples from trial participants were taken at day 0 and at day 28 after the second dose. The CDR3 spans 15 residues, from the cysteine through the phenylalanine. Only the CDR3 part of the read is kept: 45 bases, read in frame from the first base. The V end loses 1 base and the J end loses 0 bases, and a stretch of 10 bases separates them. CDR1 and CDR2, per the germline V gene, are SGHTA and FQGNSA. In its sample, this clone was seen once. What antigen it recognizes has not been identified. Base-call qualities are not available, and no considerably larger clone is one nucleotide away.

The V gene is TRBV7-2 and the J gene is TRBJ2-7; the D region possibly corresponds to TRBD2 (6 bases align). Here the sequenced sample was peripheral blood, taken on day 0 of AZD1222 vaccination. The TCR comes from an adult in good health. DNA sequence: TGTGCCAGCAGCTTAGGACTCGGGAGCTCCTACGAGCAGTACTTC. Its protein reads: CASSLGLGSSYEQYF.